This T cell receptor beta chain is from a study of T cells after yellow fever vaccination. With 6 bases removed from V and 1 base from J, the gap between germline ends came to 14 bases. Germline lookup yields CDR1 MNHEY and CDR2 SVGAGI. The CDR3 spans 15 residues. This clonotype was detected a few times. 5'RACE template switching produced TCR cDNA carrying a universal primer site and UMIs. TCRdb recomputed calls from the 5' RACE reads with MiXCR, one row per CDR3 protein. The sample records 150,000 to 200,000 distinct CDR3 sequences, 7% to 10% being singletons. The specimen comprised CD8+ T cells sorted from PBMCs, sampled 45 days after the yellow fever booster vaccination. The gene calls are TRBV6-5 and TRBJ2-3, with D perhaps TRBD2 (5 bases). The sequence was obtained from a man between 18 and 35 years old who received the YFV17D yellow fever vaccine. CDR3 protein: CASRTLGERTDTQYF. CDR3 DNA: TGTGCCAGCAGGACCCTCGGGGAACGCACAGATACGCAGTATTTT.